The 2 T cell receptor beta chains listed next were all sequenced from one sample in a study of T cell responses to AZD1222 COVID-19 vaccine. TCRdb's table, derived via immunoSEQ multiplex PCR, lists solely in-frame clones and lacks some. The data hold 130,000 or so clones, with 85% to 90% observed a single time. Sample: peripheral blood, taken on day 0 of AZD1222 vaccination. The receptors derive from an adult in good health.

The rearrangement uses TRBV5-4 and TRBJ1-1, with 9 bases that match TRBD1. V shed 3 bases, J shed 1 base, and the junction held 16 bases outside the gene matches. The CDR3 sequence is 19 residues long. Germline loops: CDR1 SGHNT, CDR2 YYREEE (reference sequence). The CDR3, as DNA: TGTGCCAGCAGCTGGGGGGGCAACCGGGACAGGGACACGAACACTGAAGCTTTCTTT. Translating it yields CASSWGGNRDRDTNTEAFF.

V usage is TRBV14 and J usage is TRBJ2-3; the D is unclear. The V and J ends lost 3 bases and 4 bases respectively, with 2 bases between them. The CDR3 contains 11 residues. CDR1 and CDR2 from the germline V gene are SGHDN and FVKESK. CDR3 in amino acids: CASSHADTQYF. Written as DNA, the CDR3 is TGTGCCAGCAGCCATGCAGATACGCAGTATTTT.